This T cell receptor beta chain was profiled in a study of shared clonotypes between healthy human individuals. This CDR3 is 14 amino acids long. Germline CDR1 reads SSHAT; CDR2 reads FNYEAQ (reference sequence). Assay: immunoSEQ multiplex PCR; the TCRdb copy retains only in-frame clones and omits some. The repertoire holds 980,000 or so clones, with 76% as singletons. Findings of the study overall: For naive CD4 cells, 4% to 5% of clonotypes were shared across a few donors.

This clone was found a few times. Its specificity is not known. The junction and the germline gene differ at one end; a read error may be behind it. This clonotype originated in a man aged 18 to 35 in good health. The chain is built from TRBV7-7 and TRBJ2-7; 8 bases match TRBD2. The sequenced sample was memory CD4+ T cells sorted from blood. Described subset: CD45RA-negative fraction. The CDR3 reads CASSLNGGAAEQYF. The CDR3 DNA reads TGTGCTAGCAGCTTAAACGGGGGGGCCGCCGAGCAGTACTTC.